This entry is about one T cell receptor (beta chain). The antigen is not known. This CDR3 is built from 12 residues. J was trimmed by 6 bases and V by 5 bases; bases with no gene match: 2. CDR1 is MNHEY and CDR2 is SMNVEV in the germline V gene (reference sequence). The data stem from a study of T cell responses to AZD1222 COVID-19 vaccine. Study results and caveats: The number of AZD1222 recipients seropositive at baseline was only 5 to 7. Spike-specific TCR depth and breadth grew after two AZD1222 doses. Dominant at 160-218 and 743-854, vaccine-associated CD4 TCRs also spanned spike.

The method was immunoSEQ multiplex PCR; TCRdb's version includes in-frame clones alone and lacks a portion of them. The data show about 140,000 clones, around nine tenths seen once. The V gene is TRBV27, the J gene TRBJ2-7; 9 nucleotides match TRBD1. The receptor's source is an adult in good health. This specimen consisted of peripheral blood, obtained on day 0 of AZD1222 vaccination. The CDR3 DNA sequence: TGTGCCAGCAGTATGGGACAGGGCGAGCAGTACTTC. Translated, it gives CASSMGQGEQYF.